This T cell receptor (beta chain) is drawn from a study of monozygotic twins with inflammatory bowel disease. Germline loops: CDR1 MGHDK, CDR2 SYGVNS. The CDR3 consists of 16 residues. TCRdb reprocessed the 5' RACE reads and stores each CDR3 protein as one record, lacking DNA. Here the sample table reports 420,000 or so distinct CDR3 sequences. V gene TRBV25-1 combines with J gene TRBJ2-3; TCRdb outputs TRBD1, but without DNA this stays unchecked. Sequenced material: blood. This receptor was identified in a human donor with ulcerative colitis or Crohn's disease, or a healthy co-twin of an affected twin (not recorded which). The CDR3 sequence: CASSLGTVLREDTQYF.